This T cell receptor (beta chain) was observed in a study of spatial heterogeneity in lung cancer. Every TCR cDNA molecule bore a unique molecular identifier. TCRdb reprocessed the 5' RACE reads with MiXCR, giving one entry per CDR3 protein. The table includes nearly 80,000 distinct CDR3 sequences, roughly 8% detected once. V dropped 5 bases and J dropped 6; count of bases not matched to a gene: 11. The germline V gene encodes CDR1 SQVTM and CDR2 ANQGSEA. The CDR3 has 14 residues. Time point specified: sample taken at primary tumor resection. General study points: Ubiquitous, expanded tumor-derived TCRs were more frequently observed in blood at resection than at follow-up.

Only a few counts were recorded for this clonotype. Its antigen is not known. The receptor was isolated from a male donor with early-stage non-small cell lung cancer. The sequenced sample was PBMCs, obtained at surgery. V and J are TRBV29-1 and TRBJ2-3; the match to TRBD2 covers 7 bases. CDR3 nucleotides: TGCAGCGTTCTGACTAGCACTCGTGGGGATACGCAGTATTTT. It codes for CSVLTSTRGDTQYF.